A single sample is the source of the 19 T cell receptor beta chains below, sequenced in a study of control samples from healthy donors and cancer patients (dated by TCRdb to about 2020). Library preparation used the immunoSEQ multiplex PCR assay. What TCRdb holds here is the immuneACCESS table cut down to in-frame rearrangements. Part of the clones is not present; checked against another copy, under half of the missing clones reflect an unresolved V gene, and the others are unexplained. The sample contains about 55,000 clones, more than 95% of them found a single time. In total, the top ten clones hold around 1% of the sample. Input material: blood. The receptors were sampled from a young woman in good health.

The chain is built from TRBV7-2 and TRBJ1-5; 10 nucleotides line up with TRBD1. J gave up 3 bases and V 6 bases, and 8 bases lay outside the gene matches. CDR1 SGHTA and CDR2 FQGNSA come from the germline V gene. The CDR3 sequence is 16 residues long. CDR3 region: CASSPRTGGDNQPQHF. The CDR3 DNA reads TGTGCCAGCAGTCCCCGGACAGGGGGTGACAATCAGCCCCAGCATTTT.

In this sample, this clone turned up once. The chain links TRBV29-1 to TRBJ2-3, with D maybe TRBD2 (6 bases). This CDR3 region has 11 residues. CDR1 is SQVTM and CDR2 is ANQGSEA in the germline V gene. The V gene lost 4 bases and the J gene lost 8 bases, with 10 bases spanning the gap. Written as DNA, the CDR3 is TGCAGCGTTGGTGAGGGAGGTACGCAGTATTTT. Its translation is CSVGEGGTQYF.

V and J are TRBV6-6 and TRBJ1-2; possibly TRBD1 for D (5 bases). CDR3 length: 14 residues. Trimming stripped 5 bases from V and 8 bases from J, with 18 bases between. In germline, CDR1 is MNHNY, CDR2 SVGAGI (reference sequence). The CDR3 DNA is TGTGCCAGCAGTACATCCTGGGGCGGTCCGGGCTACACCTTC. Translating gives CASSTSWGGPGYTF.

This chain joins TRBV18 and TRBJ1-2; 9 bases line up with TRBD1. Trimming at V came to 3 bases and at J to 8 bases, leaving 7 bases not matched to a gene. The CDR3 has 14 residues. Germline V gene lookup returns CDR1 KGHSH and CDR2 LQKENI. The CDR3: CASSPSGQGGGYTF. DNA for the CDR3: TGTGCCAGCTCACCGTCGGGACAGGGAGGAGGCTACACCTTC.

The V call is TRBV5-1, the J call TRBJ2-3, with D uncertain. Germline V CDR1 and CDR2: SGHRS, YFSETQ. CDR3 size: 14 residues. The germline V and J ends were trimmed by 0 bases and 5 bases, with 10 bases remaining between them. CDR3 amino acids: CASSLGLAQDTQYF. The CDR3 DNA is TGCGCCAGCAGCTTGGGGTTAGCACAAGATACGCAGTATTTT.

The chain is built from TRBV7-8 and TRBJ1-6; possible D gene TRBD1, 5 bases. From germline, CDR1 is SGHVS and CDR2 FQNEAQ. The V end was cut by 1 base, the J end by 11 bases, with 18 bases between. CDR3 length equals 16 residues. Written as DNA, the CDR3 is TGTGCCAGCAGCTTAGTAATAGGGCAGGGAAGAACACCCCTCCACTTT. This gives the protein CASSLVIGQGRTPLHF.

In this sample, this clone turned up once. V is TRBV19 and J is TRBJ1-2; the D is unclear. The V gene lost 10 bases and the J gene lost 1 base, with 13 bases spanning the gap. Germline V gene data show CDR1 as LNHDA and CDR2 as SQIVND (reference sequence). The CDR3 has 13 residues. The CDR3 DNA reads as TGTGCCACCAAAGAATATTTTAACTATGGCTACACCTTC. Translation gives CATKEYFNYGYTF.

A single count supports this clone. The chain recombines TRBV19 with TRBJ1-5; D not certain. The CDR3 sequence is 12 residues long. The V gene's germline CDR1 is LNHDA and CDR2 SQIVND (reference sequence). V dropped 5 bases and J dropped 0 bases, with 2 bases sitting between them. CDR3 DNA sequence: TGTGCCAGTAGTTATAGCAATCAGCCCCAGCATTTT. Amino acid sequence: CASSYSNQPQHF.

The chain recombines TRBV9 with TRBJ2-7, with TRBD1 matching over 7 bases. Germline V gene lookup returns CDR1 SGDLS and CDR2 YYNGEE. V was pared by 4 bases and J by 5 bases, with 9 bases of the junction left unmatched. The CDR3 extends over 14 amino acids. CDR3 sequence: CASSPRQGLNEQYF. The CDR3 DNA reads as TGTGCCAGCAGCCCCCGACAGGGTCTGAACGAGCAGTACTTC.

This chain links TRBV24-1 with TRBJ2-5; 11 bases fit TRBD2. The CDR3 is made up of 17 amino acids. Germline trimming cut 4 bases from V and 2 bases from J; bases unmatched to any gene: 8. CDR1 is KGHDR and CDR2 is SFDVKD in the germline V gene. The CDR3 DNA reads TGTGCCACCAGTGACCCAAAACTAGCGGGGGTGCAAGAGACCCAGTACTTC. The encoded protein is CATSDPKLAGVQETQYF.

This clone was counted a single time. The genes are TRBV6-2 or TRBV6-3 and TRBJ2-3; TRBD2 matches 8 bases. In germline, CDR1 is MNHEY, CDR2 SVGEGT. Trimming took 5 bases from V and 2 from J; bases not matched to a gene: 12. The CDR3 sequence is 17 residues long. Here the CDR3 reads CASSPNRVAGFTDTQYF. Written as DNA, the CDR3 is TGTGCCAGCAGTCCCAATAGGGTAGCGGGGTTCACAGATACGCAGTATTTT.

CDR3 DNA: TGTGCCAGCCTCGAAGCGTACGAGCAGTACTTC. As protein: CASLEAYEQYF. V is TRBV2 and J is TRBJ2-7; D not resolved. Trimming left V 8 bases short and J 4 bases short, with 9 bases between. CDR3 length equals 11 residues. CDR1 is SNHLY and CDR2 is FYNNEI in the germline V gene.

V and J are TRBV30 and TRBJ2-2; the match to TRBD1 covers 7 bases. Looked up from germline, CDR1 is GTSNPN and CDR2 is SVGIG (reference sequence). This CDR3 is 13 amino acids long. Germline trimming cut 7 bases from V and 4 bases from J; bases unmatched to any gene: 6. CDR3 DNA sequence: TGTGCCTCGACGGGACAGCTCACCGGGGAGCTGTTTTTT. This codes for CASTGQLTGELFF.

The chain combines TRBV6-4 with TRBJ1-6; tentatively, D is TRBD1 (5 bases). V dropped 2 bases and J dropped 10 bases, with 9 bases sitting between them. The germline V gene encodes CDR1 MRHNA and CDR2 SNTAGT. This CDR3 has 13 residues. CDR3: CASSDGGSSPLHF. CDR3 DNA: TGTGCCAGCAGTGACGGGGGTTCGTCACCCCTCCACTTT.

V is TRBV18 and J is TRBJ1-3, with D perhaps matching TRBD1 (6 bases). This CDR3 contains 16 residues. In germline, CDR1 is KGHSH, CDR2 LQKENI. The V end lost 4 bases, the J end lost 4 bases, and 17 bases lay between the germline ends. In DNA form, the CDR3 reads TGTGCCAGCTCACTACTACAGGGTGACTCAGGAAACACCATATATTTT. As protein: CASSLLQGDSGNTIYF.

V is TRBV6-2 or TRBV6-3 and J is TRBJ2-7; no clear D. CDR1 MNHEY and CDR2 SVGEGT come from the germline V gene. Trimming pared 2 bases from V and 5 bases from J, leaving 4 bases between. The CDR3 spans 11 residues. CDR3 amino acids: CASSYTDEQYF. The CDR3 DNA reads as TGTGCCAGCAGTTACACGGACGAGCAGTACTTC.

This clone was observed a few times. The gene calls are TRBV6-2 or TRBV6-3 and TRBJ1-1, with D possibly being TRBD1 (6 bases). The CDR3 sequence is 16 residues long. V was trimmed by 2 bases and J by 2 bases, leaving 15 bases between them. Germline loops: CDR1 MNHEY, CDR2 SVGEGT. This CDR3 is CASSYTLSDRNTEAFF. The CDR3 region has the DNA TGTGCCAGCAGTTACACGCTTTCGGACAGAAACACTGAAGCTTTCTTT.

The chain has TRBV5-1 and TRBJ1-4; 10 nucleotides align to TRBD1. Per germline, CDR1 SGHRS and CDR2 YFSETQ. With 4 bases clipped from V and 8 bases from J, the junction kept 5 bases outside the gene matches. The CDR3 length is 14 residues. The CDR3 loop reads CASSRDRGREKLFF. The CDR3 bases are TGCGCCAGCAGCCGGGACAGGGGTCGGGAAAAACTGTTTTTT.

The gene calls are TRBV28 and TRBJ1-2; maybe TRBD1 (5 bases). CDR1 MDHEN and CDR2 SYDVKM come from the germline V gene. There are 12 residues in the CDR3. Trimming shortened V by 6 bases and J by 4 bases, and 9 bases separated the two germline ends. CDR3 bases: TGTGCCAGCAGGAGGGACGGCTATGGCTACACCTTC. Amino acids: CASRRDGYGYTF.